The clone carrying this TCR beta chain was seen a handful of times. CDR1 is KGHSH, CDR2 LQKENI, per germline. Trimming took 1 base from V and 4 from J, leaving 17 bases between them. The CDR3 contains 17 residues. This record belongs to a study of early T cells in non-severe SARS-CoV-2 infection. The protocol attached unique molecular identifiers to individual cDNA molecules. TCRdb independently ran MiXCR on the 5' RACE reads; one entry per CDR3 protein. This sample has 50,000 to 60,000 distinct CDR3 sequences, with about 6.1% found just once. This specimen was whole blood, taken at baseline. This receptor was identified in an adult who was a healthcare worker with PCR-confirmed SARS-CoV-2 infection or an uninfected control (not recorded which). The chain combines TRBV18 with TRBJ1-5; a weak D match, TRBD1 (6 bases). CDR3 sequence reads: CASSPRTELGVNQPQHF. CDR3 DNA sequence: TGTGCCAGCTCACCACGGACAGAGCTGGGAGTAAATCAGCCCCAGCATTTT.